Below are 20 T cell receptor beta chains sequenced from a single sample in a study of blood T cell repertoires in COVID-19. The protocol was immunoSEQ multiplex PCR, while the TCRdb copy is restricted to in-frame clones and leaves out a portion. The sample has 190,000 or so clones, about 93% seen once. The specimen sequenced was peripheral blood. The receptors stem from a man aged 25-45 years with COVID-19, enrolled during active disease.

V gene TRBV6-5 combines with J gene TRBJ1-1; possibly TRBD1 for D (5 bases). The CDR3 runs 16 residues. The germline V and J ends were trimmed by 0 bases and 3 bases, with 14 bases remaining between them. Germline V CDR1 and CDR2: MNHEY, SVGAGI. DNA of the CDR3: TGTGCCAGCAGTTACTCGTTTCAGGGATGGGACACTGAAGCTTTCTTT. It is translated as CASSYSFQGWDTEAFF.

The gene calls are TRBV5-4 and TRBJ2-2, with 9 bases identical to TRBD1. The CDR3 totals 17 residues. Germline CDR1 SGHNT, CDR2 YYREEE (reference sequence). V was pared by 5 bases and J by 6 bases, with 14 bases of the junction left unmatched. The CDR3 DNA follows: TGTGCCAGCAGGTCCTCCGGGACAGGGAACCTCCCCGGGGAGCTGTTTTTT. This gives the protein CASRSSGTGNLPGELFF.

The chain has TRBV12-5 and TRBJ1-5, with D possibly matching TRBD1 (5 bases). The germline V gene has CDR1 LGHNT and CDR2 FRNRAP. The CDR3 extends over 17 amino acids. Trimming took 6 bases from V and 0 from J, leaving 18 bases between them. This CDR3 reads CASGQGQGAYSNQPQHF. The CDR3 region has the DNA TGTGCTAGTGGCCAAGGACAAGGGGCTTATAGCAATCAGCCCCAGCATTTT.

The chain employs TRBV6-2 or TRBV6-3 and TRBJ2-7; D is perhaps TRBD2 (6 bases). CDR3 length: 16 residues. The germline gives CDR1 MNHEY, CDR2 SVGEGT. Trimming left V 4 bases short and J 0 bases short, with 16 bases between. The CDR3 DNA reads TGTGCCAGCAGTTCGGCGGGCGGGGCTAGCTCCTACGAGCAGTACTTC. Amino acids: CASSSAGGASSYEQYF.

The rearrangement joins TRBV27 to TRBJ1-5; D gene ambiguous. V shed 5 bases and J shed 4 bases, with 9 bases lying between them. Germline V gene sequence: CDR1 MNHEY, CDR2 SMNVEV (reference sequence). The CDR3 length is 13 residues. The CDR3 loop reads CASSPFSNQPQHF. The CDR3, as DNA: TGTGCCAGCAGTCCCTTTAGTAATCAGCCCCAGCATTTT.

V usage is TRBV6-1 and J usage is TRBJ2-5; 7 nucleotides agree with TRBD2. Per germline, CDR1 MNHNS and CDR2 SASEGT. V gave up 4 bases and J gave up 4 bases; unmatched junction bases: 12. The CDR3 consists of 16 residues. CDR3 sequence reads: CASSAQRGILGETQYF. In nucleotides, the CDR3 is TGTGCCAGCAGTGCCCAGCGGGGCATATTGGGAGAGACCCAGTACTTC.

This CDR3 is CASSQEGLALSLYEQYF. In nucleotides, the CDR3 is TGCGCCAGCAGCCAAGAGGGACTAGCTCTCTCTTTATACGAGCAGTACTTC. The rearrangement uses TRBV4-1 and TRBJ2-7, with 9 bases identical to TRBD2. The ends lost 0 bases at V and 4 bases at J; junction bases unmatched: 10. This CDR3 comprises 17 residues. CDR1 MGHRA and CDR2 YSYEKL come from the germline V gene.

This sequence joins TRBV3-1 (or the pseudogene TRBV3-2) and TRBJ2-6; D gene uncertain. Trimming left V 1 base short and J 1 base short, with 5 bases between. Germline V CDR1 and CDR2: LGHDT, YNNKEL (reference sequence). The CDR3 is made up of 15 amino acids. The CDR3 DNA follows: TGTGCCAGCAGCCAAGGTCGTTCTGGGGCCAACGTCCTGACTTTC. It translates to CASSQGRSGANVLTF.

This clone was detected only once. CDR3 loop: CASSQVYSSYEQYF. CDR3 bases: TGTGCCAGCAGCCAAGTTTATTCCTCCTACGAGCAGTACTTC. The genes are TRBV3-1 (or the pseudogene TRBV3-2) and TRBJ2-7, with unresolved D. Trimming took 1 base from V and 0 from J, leaving 7 bases between them. Per germline, CDR1 LGHDT and CDR2 YNNKEL (reference sequence). The CDR3 contains 14 residues.

The V call is TRBV3-1 (or the pseudogene TRBV3-2), the J call TRBJ1-2; 9 nucleotides line up with TRBD1. The V and J ends lost 2 bases and 7 bases, in that order; junction bases with no gene match: 14. The CDR3 sequence is 17 residues long. Looked up from germline, CDR1 is LGHDT and CDR2 is YNNKEL (reference sequence). This chain's CDR3 is CASSQSTGGVILGGYTF. CDR3 nucleotides: TGTGCCAGCAGCCAAAGTACAGGGGGCGTTATTCTGGGTGGCTACACCTTC.

This clone was observed a few times. The CDR3 sequence is CASSPSLHLGGNYEQYF. The DNA for the CDR3 is TGTGCCAGCAGCCCGAGTCTTCACCTTGGGGGCAACTACGAGCAGTACTTC. This chain joins TRBV14 and TRBJ2-7; tentatively, D is TRBD1 (6 bases). Germline values: CDR1 SGHDN, CDR2 FVKESK. This CDR3 region has 17 residues. The V end was cut by 4 bases, the J end by 3 bases, with 22 bases between.

The sample holds one count of this clone. The chain carries TRBV29-1 and TRBJ2-2; weak D call: TRBD2 (6 bases). This CDR3 comprises 15 residues. Trimming took 7 bases from V and 2 from J, leaving 17 bases between them. In germline, CDR1 is SQVTM, CDR2 ANQGSEA. The CDR3, as DNA: TGCAGCGGGGGGGTAGGTCAGACAAACACCGGGGAGCTGTTTTTT. It is translated as CSGGVGQTNTGELFF.

The chain uses TRBV7-9 and TRBJ2-1, with 8 bases that match TRBD2. With V trimmed by 11 bases and J by 7 bases, 13 bases remained unmatched. The germline V gene encodes CDR1 SEHNR and CDR2 FQNEAQ (reference sequence). The CDR3 sequence is 14 residues long. The CDR3 coding sequence is TGTGCCTTTTCAACGGGGGGGCTAAGGAATGAGCAGTTCTTC. Protein sequence: CAFSTGGLRNEQFF. The variable domain in full, completed from reference TRBV7-9 and TRBJ2-1, reads DTGVSQNPRHKITKRGQNVTFRCDPISEHNRLYWYRQTLGQGPEFLTYFQNEAQLEKSRLLSDRFSAERPKGSFSTLEIQRTEQGDSAMYLCAFSTGGLRNEQFFGPGTRLTVL.

CDR3 in DNA: TGTGCCAGCAGCCCGGGACTGGGACAGGGGTTTGTGGACACTGAAGCTTTCTTT. Its protein is CASSPGLGQGFVDTEAFF. This chain joins TRBV9 and TRBJ1-1, with TRBD1 identical over 10 bases. Germline CDR1 is SGDLS and CDR2 is YYNGEE. Losses at the gene ends were 4 bases for V and 3 bases for J; bases not matched to a gene: 15. The CDR3 spans 18 residues.

The V call is TRBV5-4, the J call TRBJ2-7; D perhaps matches TRBD1 (5 bases). Per germline, CDR1 SGHNT and CDR2 YYREEE (reference sequence). The CDR3 spans 15 residues. V lost 3 bases to trimming and J lost 0 bases, with 13 bases between them. The CDR3 DNA is TGTGCCAGCAGCTCAGGCCCCGACAGCTCCTACGAGCAGTACTTC. Residues: CASSSGPDSSYEQYF.

This clone was detected once. Written as DNA, the CDR3 is TGCAGCGCGGACAGGACGAACACCGGGGAGCTGTTTTTT. This translates into CSADRTNTGELFF. The chain links TRBV29-1 to TRBJ2-2, with TRBD1 matching 7 bases. The CDR3 contains 13 residues. The germline V gene encodes CDR1 SQVTM and CDR2 ANQGSEA. J lost 0 bases, V lost 7 bases, and 2 bases had no gene match.

The chain employs TRBV5-1 and TRBJ1-1; D is ambiguous. CDR1 SGHRS and CDR2 YFSETQ come from the germline V gene. V was shortened by 3 bases and J by 0 bases, with 15 bases between the two germline ends. This CDR3 comprises 16 residues. The CDR3 reads CASSSHPGRLNTEAFF. CDR3 DNA sequence: TGCGCCAGCAGCTCTCACCCGGGAAGACTGAACACTGAAGCTTTCTTT.

This chain connects TRBV5-4 to TRBJ2-3; no clear D gene. The germline CDR1 and CDR2 sequences are SGHNT and YYREEE (reference sequence). This CDR3 comprises 13 residues. Deletions cut 0 bases from V and 4 bases from J, with 6 bases between. The CDR3 DNA is TGTGCCAGCAGCTTGGGCGCGTCAGATACGCAGTATTTT. Protein sequence: CASSLGASDTQYF. Based on the CDR3 plus reference TRBV5-4 and TRBJ2-3, the full variable domain is ETGVTQSPTHLIKTRGQQVTLRCSSQSGHNTVSWYQQALGQGPQFIFQYYREEENGRGNFPPRFSGLQFPNYSSELNVNALELDDSALYLCASSLGASDTQYFGPGTRLTVL.

The CDR3 here is CASRTGTQYF. CDR3 coding DNA: TGTGCCAGCCGTACGGGGACCCAGTACTTC. The gene calls are TRBV2 and TRBJ2-5; D gene ambiguous. The CDR3 is 10 residues long. V lost 8 bases and J lost 7, with 8 bases in between. Germline-derived CDR1 and CDR2 are SNHLY and FYNNEI.

This clone was counted once. This chain joins TRBV5-1 and TRBJ1-4; 9 bases match TRBD1. Germline CDR1 is SGHRS and CDR2 is YFSETQ. With 4 bases clipped from V and 5 bases from J, the junction kept 6 bases outside the gene matches. This CDR3 contains 15 residues. The CDR3 sequence is CASSAGQGSNEKLFF. The CDR3, as DNA: TGCGCCAGCAGCGCGGGACAGGGCTCAAATGAAAAACTGTTTTTT.